The clone carrying this T cell receptor (beta chain) came up a few times. Combining a sample-barcoded 5' primer with a J-beta primer mix, a second PCR ran for about 7 to 11 cycles. TCRdb analysed the 5' RACE reads with MiXCR anew, one entry per CDR3 protein. The sample has around 1,000,000 distinct CDR3 sequences, less than 25% seen once. This sample was included in a study of blood T cells in healthy people across ages. Unmatched junction bases numbered 9, after V lost 0 bases and J lost 4 bases. CDR1 and CDR2 (germline): SGHVS, FQNEAQ. The CDR3 consists of 16 residues. Separately, the same data were catalogued under a study of T cells of mothers and their children.

The chain couples TRBV7-8 to TRBJ2-7; 7 bases fit TRBD2. The TCR originated in a girl aged 2-10 years in good health. The sequencing sample was made of blood. CDR3 sequence (DNA): TGTGCCAGCAGCTTAGCAGGGCGGGAGCCTCGGTACGAGCAGTACTTC. This encodes CASSLAGREPRYEQYF.